Described below is a single T cell receptor (beta chain) sequence and its context. The sample holds other DNA sequences that translate to the same CDR3. This record belongs to a study of shared clonotypes between healthy human individuals. At the level of the study: CD4 naive cells filled three plates per donor, CD4 memory three, CD8 naive two and CD8 memory one.

Produced via immunoSEQ multiplex PCR; TCRdb's table is partial and in-frame only. The table shows 2 million to 2.5 million clones, with 85% to 95% occurring only once. There are 13 residues in the CDR3. Germline V CDR1 and CDR2: SGHRS, YFSETQ. V shed 5 bases, J shed 4 bases, and the junction held 5 bases outside the gene matches. Sequenced: naive CD4+ T cells from PBMCs. Subset specified: CD45RA+ positively selected. This clonotype was obtained from a man aged 18 to 35 in good health. Some clones in this sample may be carry-over from other donors' samples. V gene TRBV5-1 combines with J gene TRBJ2-5; 7 nucleotides match TRBD1. The CDR3 nucleotides read TGCGCCAGCAGTCTAACAGGGGTAGAGACCCAGTACTTC. Translating it yields CASSLTGVETQYF.